This T cell receptor beta chain was retrieved from a study of cytomegalovirus exposure and HLA in healthy donors. About the research overall: The 100 to 150 validation repertoires were reported in a later analysis to have been generated on the same platform as the roughly 680 first-cohort repertoires.

The table came from immunoSEQ multiplex PCR; TCRdb's copy has only in-frame clones and leaves some out. The sample lists roughly 190,000 clones, roughly 86% occurring once. Turning to this clone: As yet, its antigen is unknown.

Findings and limits, study-wide: The authors enumerated roughly 160 TCR beta chains as linked to cytomegalovirus.

The CDR3 spans 16 residues. Germline loops: CDR1 SGHRS, CDR2 YFSETQ. Trimming left V 5 bases short and J 0 bases short, with 17 bases between. The donors were in the approximately 130-subject validation cohort, distinct from the approximately 700-subject first cohort. The receptor was isolated from a man aged 25-45 years in good health and CMV-seropositive. The V call is TRBV5-1, the J call TRBJ1-1; TRBD1 is a possible D gene (5 bases). Sequences were obtained from PBMCs. CDR3 in DNA: TGCGCCAGCAGTCAGGGAAGTGGATTTTTGAACACTGAAGCTTTCTTT. Its translation is CASSQGSGFLNTEAFF.